This entry lists 32 T cell receptor beta chains sequenced from one sample in a study of OX40 agonist ivuxolimab in advanced cancers. The receptor library was made with the immunoSEQ multiplex PCR assay. The immuneACCESS repertoire file appears here via TCRdb, limited to in-frame rearrangements. These files lack a portion of the clones; in checked studies, under half of the deficit traces to unresolved V genes, and the cause of the others is not known. The sample has roughly 64,000 clones on record, about four fifths of them singletons. The ten largest clones add up to 5% of the sample. The material sequenced was CD4+ or CD8+ T cells sorted from blood, taken in a trial of the OX40 agonist ivuxolimab. These receptors were taken from an adult with an advanced solid tumor such as melanoma, head and neck, liver or kidney cancer.

This clone was recorded only once. This chain uses TRBV7-2 with TRBJ1-1; the D is unclear. V gave up 1 base and J gave up 2 bases, with 8 bases separating them. Germline values: CDR1 SGHTA, CDR2 FQGNSA. The CDR3 spans 14 residues. The CDR3 DNA reads as TGTGCCAGCAGCTTAGTGGCAGGAAACACTGAAGCTTTCTTT. The encoded protein is CASSLVAGNTEAFF.

V and J are TRBV7-2 and TRBJ1-2; D unresolved. The CDR3 is 16 amino acids. Trimming took 1 base from V and 3 from J, leaving 15 bases between them. The germline gives CDR1 SGHTA, CDR2 FQGNSA. As DNA, the CDR3 is TGTGCCAGCAGCTTAGGAACGGCGCAGACTTACTATGGCTACACCTTC. Protein sequence: CASSLGTAQTYYGYTF.

This clone turned up a few times. The rearrangement joins TRBV19 to TRBJ2-7; D is perhaps TRBD1 (6 bases). The CDR3 has 13 amino acids. Germline assignment: CDR1 LNHDA and CDR2 SQIVND (reference sequence). V gave up 4 bases and J gave up 3 bases, with 10 bases separating them. The CDR3 here is CASSTGHDYEQYF. The DNA of the CDR3 is TGTGCCAGTAGTACGGGACACGACTACGAGCAGTACTTC. The variable domain in full, completed from reference TRBV19 and TRBJ2-7, reads DGGITQSPKYLFRKEGQNVTLSCEQNLNHDAMYWYRQDPGQGLRLIYYSQIVNDFQKGDIAEGYSVSREKKESFPLTVTSAQKNPTAFYLCASSTGHDYEQYFGPGTRLTVT.

This clone is a singleton in its sample. This chain uses TRBV9 with TRBJ2-1; 7 positions match TRBD2. This CDR3 region has 16 residues. Germline values: CDR1 SGDLS, CDR2 YYNGEE. J gave up 1 base and V 4 bases, and 8 bases lay outside the gene matches. The CDR3: CASSPRLAGSYNEQFF. The CDR3 DNA follows: TGTGCCAGCAGCCCACGACTAGCAGGTTCCTACAATGAGCAGTTCTTC.

The chain couples TRBV5-1 to TRBJ1-2; D remains unclear. There are 14 residues in the CDR3. V lost 0 bases and J lost 8, with 14 bases in between. Germline V lookup: CDR1 SGHRS, CDR2 YFSETQ. CDR3 amino acids: CASSLAGWGDGYTF. The CDR3 coding sequence is TGCGCCAGCAGCTTGGCCGGTTGGGGAGACGGCTACACCTTC.

The chain is built from TRBV15 and TRBJ1-5, with 9 bases aligning to TRBD1. CDR1 and CDR2 (germline): LNHNV, YYDKDF (reference sequence). The CDR3 has 16 residues. V was clipped by 1 base and J by 4 bases; unmatched bases: 5. DNA of the CDR3: TGTGCCACCAGCAGAGGAACTGGGACAGGGAATCAGCCCCAGCATTTT. Translation gives CATSRGTGTGNQPQHF.

The chain has TRBV4-1 and TRBJ1-1; unclear D gene. V gave up 3 bases and J gave up 6 bases, with 14 bases separating them. Germline V gene lookup returns CDR1 MGHRA and CDR2 YSYEKL. The CDR3 is made up of 14 amino acids. The CDR3 DNA is TGCGCCAGCAGCCAGACGGGGTCGGCCTCTGAAGCTTTCTTT. Translation: CASSQTGSASEAFF.

V and J are TRBV7-9 and TRBJ1-2, with D possibly TRBD1 on 5 matching bases. The CDR3 length is 11 residues. CDR1 is SEHNR, CDR2 FQNEAQ, per germline (reference sequence). Trimming pared 4 bases from V and 10 bases from J, leaving 10 bases between. The CDR3 coding sequence is TGTGCCAGCAGCTGGGGCGCGGCCTACACCTTC. Protein sequence: CASSWGAAYTF. Drawing the rest from reference TRBV7-9 and TRBJ1-2, the complete variable domain is DTGVSQNPRHKITKRGQNVTFRCDPISEHNRLYWYRQTLGQGPEFLTYFQNEAQLEKSRLLSDRFSAERPKGSFSTLEIQRTEQGDSAMYLCASSWGAAYTFGSGTRLTVV.

The rearrangement joins TRBV19 to TRBJ2-3, with D perhaps assigned TRBD1 or TRBD2 (5 bases each). Germline V gene data show CDR1 as LNHDA and CDR2 as SQIVND (reference sequence). With 7 bases removed from V and 3 bases from J, the gap between germline ends came to 14 bases. This CDR3 has 14 residues. The CDR3 region has the DNA TGTGCCAGTACCACAGGTGAGGGTACAGATACGCAGTATTTT. Translation gives CASTTGEGTDTQYF. Combining the CDR3 with reference TRBV19 and TRBJ2-3 gives the whole variable domain DGGITQSPKYLFRKEGQNVTLSCEQNLNHDAMYWYRQDPGQGLRLIYYSQIVNDFQKGDIAEGYSVSREKKESFPLTVTSAQKNPTAFYLCASTTGEGTDTQYFGPGTRLTVL.

The chain couples TRBV6-1 to TRBJ1-2; the D gene is possibly TRBD1 (6 bases). Trimming took off 2 bases at V and 8 bases at J, with 15 bases between the two ends. CDR1 is MNHNS and CDR2 is SASEGT in the germline V gene. CDR3 size: 14 residues. DNA for the CDR3: TGTGCCAGCAGTGAAATGTCAGGGGCCGGGGGCTACACCTTC. Protein product: CASSEMSGAGGYTF.

The count of this clone is one. The rearrangement uses TRBV7-3 and TRBJ2-3, with TRBD2 identical over 12 bases. The CDR3 has 14 residues. Per the germline V gene, CDR1 is SGHTA and CDR2 is FQGTGA. The V and J ends lost 5 bases and 6 bases, in that order; junction bases with no gene match: 3. CDR3: CASSLTSGRDTQYF. DNA of the CDR3: TGTGCCAGCAGCCTCACTAGCGGGAGGGATACGCAGTATTTT.

The CDR3 is CASSPLGGGVYNEQFF. The CDR3 region has the DNA TGCGCCAGCAGCCCCCTCGGCGGGGGGGTTTACAATGAGCAGTTCTTC. The V and J genes are TRBV5-1 and TRBJ2-1, with 9 bases that match TRBD2. The ends lost 4 bases at V and 4 bases at J; junction bases unmatched: 9. This CDR3 comprises 16 residues. Germline CDR1 SGHRS, CDR2 YFSETQ.

The rearrangement joins TRBV7-2 to TRBJ2-3; weak D call: TRBD2 (5 bases). The V and J ends lost 0 bases and 4 bases respectively, with 11 bases between them. Germline loops: CDR1 SGHTA, CDR2 FQGNSA. There are 15 residues in the CDR3. The CDR3 region is CASSLAVRDADTQYF. CDR3 DNA sequence: TGTGCCAGCAGCTTAGCTGTTCGGGATGCAGATACGCAGTATTTT.

This sequence joins TRBV6-1 and TRBJ1-4; D uncertain. CDR3 length equals 15 residues. Trimming removed 6 bases from V and 7 bases from J, with 18 bases in between. CDR1 MNHNS and CDR2 SASEGT come from the germline V gene. The CDR3 loop reads CASSYSTSRSEKLFF. The CDR3 DNA sequence: TGTGCCAGCAGCTATTCGACATCCAGGAGTGAAAAACTGTTTTTT.

The chain carries TRBV6-6 and TRBJ1-4; D not certain. CDR1 and CDR2 from the germline V gene are MNHNY and SVGAGI (reference sequence). The CDR3 spans 14 residues. The V end was cut by 6 bases, the J end by 4 bases, with 12 bases between. The chain's CDR3 is CASRPPGGNEKLFF. For the CDR3, the DNA is TGTGCCAGCAGACCTCCTGGCGGTAATGAAAAACTGTTTTTT.

The chain uses TRBV5-1 and TRBJ1-1, with D maybe TRBD1 (5 bases). The CDR3 length is 14 residues. Trimming removed 0 bases from V and 1 base from J, with 7 bases in between. Germline CDR1 is SGHRS and CDR2 is YFSETQ. The DNA of the CDR3 is TGCGCCAGCAGCTTGGAGGGGAGGAACACTGAAGCTTTCTTT. The encoded protein is CASSLEGRNTEAFF.

The count of this clone is one. This chain connects TRBV21-1 to TRBJ2-1; whether TRBD2, the table's D call, matches the DNA was not checked. TRBV21-1 is given as a pseudogene. The CDR3 totals 18 residues. The chain's CDR3 is CASSKAGGTAATYNEQFF. Written as DNA, the CDR3 is TGTGCCAGCAGCAAAGCGGGCGGGACGGCTGCTACCTACAATGAGCAGTTCTTC.

This clone was counted only a few times. Other nucleotide sequences from this sample produce the same CDR3. This chain joins TRBV30 and TRBJ1-2, with 10 positions matching TRBD1. V shed 5 bases, J shed 7 bases, and the junction held 4 bases outside the gene matches. Germline assignment: CDR1 GTSNPN and CDR2 SVGIG (reference sequence). The CDR3 runs to 12 residues. The CDR3 coding sequence is TGTGCCTGGCGAGACAGGGGGCCTGGCTACACCTTC. Residues: CAWRDRGPGYTF.

The V call is TRBV6-6, the J call TRBJ1-2, with 11 nucleotides matching TRBD1. The CDR3 extends over 15 amino acids. Losses at the gene ends were 4 bases for V and 0 bases for J; bases not matched to a gene: 1. The germline CDR1 and CDR2 sequences are MNHNY and SVGAGI (reference sequence). CDR3 in DNA: TGTGCCAGCAGTTGGGGACAGGGGGCTAACTATGGCTACACCTTC. It encodes CASSWGQGANYGYTF.

The rearrangement uses TRBV13 and TRBJ2-3, with D possibly matching TRBD2 (7 bases). Germline-derived CDR1 and CDR2 are PRHDT and FYEKMQ (reference sequence). The V end lost 5 bases, the J end lost 5 bases, and 23 bases lay between the germline ends. The CDR3 is made up of 17 amino acids. The CDR3 sequence is CASSRRMGARGLDTQYF. CDR3 in DNA: TGTGCCAGCAGCCGAAGGATGGGGGCGCGGGGGTTAGATACGCAGTATTTT.

The chain couples TRBV7-6 to TRBJ2-5; no definite D call. Per germline, CDR1 SGHVS and CDR2 FNYEAQ. Trimming took off 1 base at V and 6 bases at J, with 6 bases between the two ends. The CDR3 has 12 residues. CDR3 protein: CASSLGAQTQYF. The CDR3 bases are TGTGCCAGCAGCTTAGGCGCTCAGACCCAGTACTTC.

The chain carries TRBV9 and TRBJ2-1, with D possibly being TRBD1 or TRBD2 (5 bases each). Trimming cost V 0 bases and J 7 bases, with 11 bases left between them. The CDR3 totals 14 residues. Germline V gene sequence: CDR1 SGDLS, CDR2 YYNGEE. CDR3 nucleotide sequence: TGTGCCAGCAGCGTAGGAGGGACCCAAAATGAGCAGTTCTTC. This codes for CASSVGGTQNEQFF.

This chain uses TRBV11-3 with TRBJ2-1; a weak D match, TRBD2 (6 bases). In germline, CDR1 is SGHNT, CDR2 YENEEA. V lost 0 bases and J lost 4, with 10 bases in between. The CDR3 is 15 amino acids. The CDR3 DNA follows: TGTGCCAGCAGCTTAGAGCAGGGAGGTTACAATGAGCAGTTCTTC. Translating it yields CASSLEQGGYNEQFF.

The V and J genes are TRBV1 and TRBJ2-2; TRBD2 is the table's D call, not checked against the DNA. TRBV1 is annotated as a pseudogene. CDR3 length: 16 amino acids. CDR3 nucleotides: TGCACCAGCAGCCACGGGGGAGGGCCGGACACCGGGGAGCTGTTTTTT. Protein product: CTSSHGGGPDTGELFF.

V and J are TRBV11-3 and TRBJ1-3; D remains ambiguous. CDR1 is SGHNT, CDR2 YENEEA, per germline. The CDR3 extends over 12 amino acids. Trimming cost V 2 bases and J 9 bases, with 8 bases left between them. The CDR3 protein is CASSLRESTIYF. In DNA, the CDR3 is TGTGCCAGCAGCTTAAGAGAGAGCACCATATATTTT.

This clone was counted once. In DNA form, the CDR3 reads TGTGCCACCCGGTTGGAGGGGGTCCAGGATACGCAGTATTTT. Its protein is CATRLEGVQDTQYF. The V and J genes are TRBV19 and TRBJ2-3, with D possibly being TRBD1 or TRBD2 (6 bases each). This CDR3 is 14 amino acids long. V shed 10 bases and J shed 6 bases, with 20 bases lying between them. Germline loops: CDR1 LNHDA, CDR2 SQIVND (reference sequence).

The rearrangement uses TRBV14 and TRBJ2-5, with D possibly being TRBD1 or TRBD2 (5 bases each). CDR1 and CDR2 from the germline V gene are SGHDN and FVKESK. V gave up 1 base and J gave up 4 bases, with 10 bases separating them. CDR3 length equals 14 residues. The CDR3 sequence: CASSQVGAGETQYF. CDR3 coding DNA: TGTGCCAGCAGCCAAGTCGGGGCGGGAGAGACCCAGTACTTC.

The CDR3 nucleotides are TGTGCCAGCAGCTACGCAAGAGACAATGAGCAGTTCTTC. This gives the protein CASSYARDNEQFF. The V and J genes are TRBV7-3 and TRBJ2-1; D not resolved. The CDR3 totals 13 residues. V lost 4 bases and J 5 bases, leaving 9 bases between the germline ends. Germline CDR1 and CDR2: SGHTA and FQGTGA.

V gene TRBV4-2 combines with J gene TRBJ1-2, with D perhaps matching TRBD1 (5 bases). The CDR3 covers 14 residues. Trimming pared 6 bases from V and 3 bases from J, leaving 14 bases between. Germline values: CDR1 LGHNA, CDR2 YNFKEQ. Here the CDR3 DNA reads TGTGCCAGCAGTGACATGCAGGGCGACTATGGCTACACCTTC. Residues: CASSDMQGDYGYTF.

J is TRBJ2-5 and V is TRBV6-6; 8 nucleotides agree with TRBD2. The J segment lost 4 bases and the V segment lost 9 bases, leaving 13 bases of the junction unmatched. In germline, CDR1 is MNHNY, CDR2 SVGAGI (reference sequence). There are 15 residues in the CDR3. For the CDR3, the DNA is TGTGCCAGTTTGAGGAGGGGACTAGATGGAGAGACCCAGTACTTC. Its translation: CASLRRGLDGETQYF.

V and J are TRBV5-4 and TRBJ1-5; no definite D call. Germline assignment: CDR1 SGHNT and CDR2 YYREEE (reference sequence). This CDR3 spans 15 amino acids. V lost 1 base and J 3 bases, leaving 11 bases between the germline ends. Written as DNA, the CDR3 is TGTGCCAGCAGCTTGTACGGCAGCCTCAATCAGCCCCAGCATTTT. Translating gives CASSLYGSLNQPQHF. Variable domain in full (rest from reference TRBV5-4 and TRBJ1-5): ETGVTQSPTHLIKTRGQQVTLRCSSQSGHNTVSWYQQALGQGPQFIFQYYREEENGRGNFPPRFSGLQFPNYSSELNVNALELDDSALYLCASSLYGSLNQPQHFGDGTRLSIL.

The rearrangement uses TRBV6-1 and TRBJ2-7; D is unclear. The CDR3 contains 11 residues. V was pared by 4 bases and J by 1 base, with 2 bases between. Per germline, CDR1 MNHNS and CDR2 SASEGT. The CDR3 protein is CASSVSYEQYF. CDR3 bases: TGTGCCAGCAGTGTATCCTACGAGCAGTACTTC.